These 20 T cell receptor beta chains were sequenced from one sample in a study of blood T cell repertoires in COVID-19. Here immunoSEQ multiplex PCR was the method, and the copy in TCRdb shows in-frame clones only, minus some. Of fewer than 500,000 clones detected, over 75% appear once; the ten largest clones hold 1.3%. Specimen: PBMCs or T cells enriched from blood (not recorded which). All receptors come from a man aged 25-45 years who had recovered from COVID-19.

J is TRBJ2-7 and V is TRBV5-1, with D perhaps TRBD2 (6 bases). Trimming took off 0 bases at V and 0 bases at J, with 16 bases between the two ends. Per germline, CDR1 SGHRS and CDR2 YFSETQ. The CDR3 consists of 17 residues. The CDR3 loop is CASSLVSGGVNSYEQYF. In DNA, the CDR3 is TGCGCCAGCAGCTTGGTTTCAGGCGGGGTCAACTCCTACGAGCAGTACTTC.

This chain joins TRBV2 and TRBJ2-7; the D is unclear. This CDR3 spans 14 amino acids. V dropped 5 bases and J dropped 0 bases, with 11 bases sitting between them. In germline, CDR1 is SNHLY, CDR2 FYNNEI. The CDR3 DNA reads TGTGCCAGCAGTTGGCAGGCAAGCTCCTACGAGCAGTACTTC. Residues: CASSWQASSYEQYF. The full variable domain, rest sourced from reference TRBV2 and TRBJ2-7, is EPEVTQTPSHQVTQMGQEVILRCVPISNHLYFYWYRQILGQKVEFLVSFYNNEISEKSEIFDDQFSVERPDGSNFTLKIRSTKLEDSAMYFCASSWQASSYEQYFGPGTRLTVT.

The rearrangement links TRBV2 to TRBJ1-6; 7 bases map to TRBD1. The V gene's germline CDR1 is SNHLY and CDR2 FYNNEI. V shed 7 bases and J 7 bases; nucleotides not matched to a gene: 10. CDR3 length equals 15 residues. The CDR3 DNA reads TGTGCCAGCAAGAGTTGGGACAGAGAGAATTCACCCCTCCACTTT. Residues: CASKSWDRENSPLHF.

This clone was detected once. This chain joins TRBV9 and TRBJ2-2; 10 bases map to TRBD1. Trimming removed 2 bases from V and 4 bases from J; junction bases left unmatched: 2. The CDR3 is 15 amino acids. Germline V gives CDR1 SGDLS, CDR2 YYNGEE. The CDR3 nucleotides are TGTGCCAGCAGCGTGGACAGGGGGGGCACCGGGGAGCTGTTTTTT. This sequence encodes CASSVDRGGTGELFF.

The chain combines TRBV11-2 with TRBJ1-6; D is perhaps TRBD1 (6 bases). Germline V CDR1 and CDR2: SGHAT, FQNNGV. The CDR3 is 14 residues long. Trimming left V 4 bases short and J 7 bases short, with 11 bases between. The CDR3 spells CASSSQDSNSPLHF. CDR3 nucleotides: TGTGCCAGCAGCTCTCAGGACAGCAATTCACCCCTCCACTTT.

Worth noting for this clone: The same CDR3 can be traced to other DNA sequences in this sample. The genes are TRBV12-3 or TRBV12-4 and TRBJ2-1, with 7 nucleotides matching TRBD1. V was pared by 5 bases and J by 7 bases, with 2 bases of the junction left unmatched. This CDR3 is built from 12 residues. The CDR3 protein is CASSTRGNEQFF. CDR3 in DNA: TGTGCCAGCAGTACCAGGGGGAATGAGCAGTTCTTC.

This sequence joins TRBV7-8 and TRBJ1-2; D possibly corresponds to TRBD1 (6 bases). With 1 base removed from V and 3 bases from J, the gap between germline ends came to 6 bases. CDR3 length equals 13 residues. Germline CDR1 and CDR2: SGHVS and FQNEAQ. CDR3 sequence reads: CASSLDRDYGYTF. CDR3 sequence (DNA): TGTGCCAGCAGCTTAGACAGGGACTATGGCTACACCTTC.

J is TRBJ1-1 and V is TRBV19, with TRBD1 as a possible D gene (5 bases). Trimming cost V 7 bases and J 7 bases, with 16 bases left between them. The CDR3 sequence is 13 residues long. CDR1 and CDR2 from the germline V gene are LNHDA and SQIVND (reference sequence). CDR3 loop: CASTSAGQVEAFF. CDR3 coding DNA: TGTGCCAGTACCTCGGCAGGGCAGGTTGAAGCTTTCTTT.

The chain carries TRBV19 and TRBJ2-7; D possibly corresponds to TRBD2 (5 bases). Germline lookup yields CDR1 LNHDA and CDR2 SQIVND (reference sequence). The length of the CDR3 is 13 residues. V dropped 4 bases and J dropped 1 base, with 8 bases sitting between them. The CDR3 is CASSRGMSYEQYF. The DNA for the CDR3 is TGTGCCAGTAGTAGAGGGATGTCCTACGAGCAGTACTTC.

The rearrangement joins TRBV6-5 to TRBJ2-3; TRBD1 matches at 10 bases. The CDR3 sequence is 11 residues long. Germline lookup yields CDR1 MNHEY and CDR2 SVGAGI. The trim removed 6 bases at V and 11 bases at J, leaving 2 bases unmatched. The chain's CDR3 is CASRGQGEQYF. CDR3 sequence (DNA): TGTGCCAGCAGAGGACAGGGGGAGCAGTATTTT.

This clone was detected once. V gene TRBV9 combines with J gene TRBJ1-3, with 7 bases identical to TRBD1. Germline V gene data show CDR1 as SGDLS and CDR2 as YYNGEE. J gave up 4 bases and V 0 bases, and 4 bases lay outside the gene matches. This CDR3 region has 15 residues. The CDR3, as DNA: TGTGCCAGCAGCGTAGGAGGGGGCGGCGGAAACACCATATATTTT. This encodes CASSVGGGGGNTIYF. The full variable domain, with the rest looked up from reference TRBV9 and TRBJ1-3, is DSGVTQTPKHLITATGQRVTLRCSPRSGDLSVYWYQQSLDQGLQFLIQYYNGEERAKGNILERFSAQQFPDLHSELNLSSLELGDSALYFCASSVGGGGGNTIYFGEGSWLTVV.

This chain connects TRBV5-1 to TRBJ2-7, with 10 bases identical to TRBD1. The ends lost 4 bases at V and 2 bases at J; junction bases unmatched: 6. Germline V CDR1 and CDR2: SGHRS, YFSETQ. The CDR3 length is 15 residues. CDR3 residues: CASSLDRGVTYEQYF. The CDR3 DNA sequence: TGCGCCAGCAGCCTGGACAGGGGGGTTACCTACGAGCAGTACTTC.

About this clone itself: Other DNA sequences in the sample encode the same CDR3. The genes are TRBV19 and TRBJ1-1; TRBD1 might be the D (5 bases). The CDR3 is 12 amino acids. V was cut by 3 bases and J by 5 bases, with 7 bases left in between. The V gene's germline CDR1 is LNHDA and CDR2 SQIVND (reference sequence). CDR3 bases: TGTGCCAGTAGTATGCGGGGGACTGAAGCTTTCTTT. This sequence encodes CASSMRGTEAFF.

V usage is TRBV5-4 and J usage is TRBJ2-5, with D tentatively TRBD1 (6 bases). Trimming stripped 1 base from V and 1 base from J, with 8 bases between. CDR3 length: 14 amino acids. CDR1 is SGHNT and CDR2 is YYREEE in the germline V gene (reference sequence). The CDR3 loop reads CASSLRGIQETQYF. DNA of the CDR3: TGTGCCAGCAGCTTGAGGGGGATCCAAGAGACCCAGTACTTC.

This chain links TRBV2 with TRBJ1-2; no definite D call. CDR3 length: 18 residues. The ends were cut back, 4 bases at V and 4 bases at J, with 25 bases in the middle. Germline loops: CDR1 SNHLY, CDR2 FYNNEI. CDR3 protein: CASSVDRGLPLAFYGYTF. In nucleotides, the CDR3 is TGTGCCAGCAGTGTAGACCGCGGACTACCTTTAGCCTTCTATGGCTACACCTTC.

CDR3 in amino acids: CASSVPGLYGYTF. The CDR3 coding sequence is TGTGCCAGCAGTGTCCCAGGGCTCTATGGCTACACCTTC. The chain couples TRBV2 to TRBJ1-2; a weak D match, TRBD1 (5 bases). The CDR3 contains 13 residues. From germline, CDR1 is SNHLY and CDR2 FYNNEI. Trimming stripped 4 bases from V and 4 bases from J, with 10 bases between.

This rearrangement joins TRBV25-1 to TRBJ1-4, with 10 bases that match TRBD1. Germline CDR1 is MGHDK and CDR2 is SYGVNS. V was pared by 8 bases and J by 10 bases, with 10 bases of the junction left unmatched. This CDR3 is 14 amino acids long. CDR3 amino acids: CASLDPRTGGKLFF. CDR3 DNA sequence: TGTGCCAGCCTTGATCCCCGGACAGGGGGAAAACTGTTTTTT.

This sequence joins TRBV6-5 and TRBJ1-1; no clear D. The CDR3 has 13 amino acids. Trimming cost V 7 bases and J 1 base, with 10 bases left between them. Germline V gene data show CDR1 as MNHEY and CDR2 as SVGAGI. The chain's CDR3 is CASTSKQNTEAFF. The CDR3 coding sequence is TGTGCCAGCACAAGTAAACAGAACACTGAAGCTTTCTTT.

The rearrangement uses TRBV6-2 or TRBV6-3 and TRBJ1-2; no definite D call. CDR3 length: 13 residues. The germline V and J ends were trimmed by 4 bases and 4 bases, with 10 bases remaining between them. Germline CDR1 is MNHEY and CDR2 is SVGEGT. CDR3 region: CASSSFRTYGYTF. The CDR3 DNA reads TGTGCCAGCAGTTCTTTCAGAACCTATGGCTACACCTTC.

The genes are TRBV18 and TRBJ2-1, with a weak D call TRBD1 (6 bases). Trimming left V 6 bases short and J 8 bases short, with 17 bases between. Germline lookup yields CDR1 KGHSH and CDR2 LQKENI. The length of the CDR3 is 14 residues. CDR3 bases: TGTGCCAGCTCGACGAGGACAGATTTTGATGAGCAGTTCTTC. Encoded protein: CASSTRTDFDEQFF.